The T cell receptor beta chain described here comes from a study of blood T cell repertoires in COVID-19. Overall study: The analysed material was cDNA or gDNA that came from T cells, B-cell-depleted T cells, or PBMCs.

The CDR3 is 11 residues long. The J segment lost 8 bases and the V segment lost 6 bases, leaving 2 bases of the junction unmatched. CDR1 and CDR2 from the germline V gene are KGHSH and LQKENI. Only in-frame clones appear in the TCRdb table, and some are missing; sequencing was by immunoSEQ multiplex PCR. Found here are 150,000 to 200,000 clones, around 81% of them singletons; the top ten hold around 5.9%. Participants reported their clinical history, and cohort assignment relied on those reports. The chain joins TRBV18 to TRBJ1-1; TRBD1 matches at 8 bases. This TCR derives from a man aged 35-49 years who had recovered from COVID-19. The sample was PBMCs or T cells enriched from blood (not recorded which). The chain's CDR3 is CASSRDREAFF. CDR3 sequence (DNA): TGTGCCAGCTCGCGGGACAGGGAAGCTTTCTTT.